A selection of T cell receptor beta chains follows, all from one sample in a study of T cells in Graves' hyperthyroidism and ophthalmopathy. MiXCR was run by TCRdb on the multiplex PCR reads, yielding one entry per CDR3 protein. The sample holds about 560,000 distinct CDR3 sequences, roughly a sixth seen once. Sequenced material: blood. Receptor source: a woman aged 18 to 35 with Graves' hyperthyroidism. CDR3s include the opening cysteine and the closing phenylalanine or tryptophan. The order of the fields is CDR3 length, clone size, V gene, D gene, J gene, CDR3 protein, CDR3 DNA. The D gene is left open where the match is weak. Rows may omit the clone size; those that give it use once, few, many or a size class.

17	-	TRBV4-3	TRBD2	TRBJ2-2	CASSQDLAGALTGELFF	TGCGCCAGCAGCCAAGACCTAGCGGGGGCCCTCACCGGGGAGCTGTTTTTT
18	-	TRBV30	-	TRBJ2-3	CAWSQSRRVFSSTDTQYF	TGTGCCTGGAGTCAGAGTCGACGAGTTTTTTCTAGCACAGATACGCAGTATTTT
17	many	TRBV10-3	-	TRBJ1-2	CAISEPPGSTEFYGYTF	TGTGCCATCAGTGAGCCGCCCGGCTCCACAGAATTCTATGGCTACACCTTC
17	-	TRBV4-2	-	TRBJ1-6	CASSQVGKGPRGSPLHF	TGTGCCAGCAGCCAAGTGGGTAAAGGCCCTCGGGGTTCACCCCTCCACTTT
11	many	TRBV12-3/TRBV12-4	-	TRBJ2-7	CASSRGLEQYF	TGTGCCAGCAGCCGGGGCCTCGAGCAGTACTTC
16	many	TRBV24-1	-	TRBJ2-1	CATSAPGDDSYNEQFF	TGTGCCACCAGTGCCCCGGGGGACGACTCCTACAATGAGCAGTTCTTC
15	-	TRBV7-9	-	TRBJ1-1	CASSTRRGVNTEAFF	TGTGCCAGCAGCACTCGCAGGGGTGTGAACACTGAAGCTTTCTTT
15	few	TRBV7-9	-	TRBJ2-3	CASSSRLANTDTQYF	TGTGCCAGCAGCTCCCGACTCGCTAACACAGATACGCAGTATTTT
13	many	TRBV6-2/TRBV6-3	-	TRBJ2-1	CASSYDRYNEQFF	TGTGCCAGCAGTTACGACAGATACAATGAGCAGTTCTTC
16	-	TRBV27	TRBD1	TRBJ1-2	CASSLTLAGTGYGYTF	TGTGCCAGCAGTCTTACCCTAGCCGGGACAGGCTATGGCTACACCTTC
13	many	TRBV28	-	TRBJ2-7	CASRSGGRYEQYF	TGTGCCAGCAGGTCAGGGGGGCGCTACGAGCAGTACTTC
14	-	TRBV6-1	-	TRBJ2-1	CASRREGQKNEQFF	TGTGCCAGCAGAAGAGAAGGTCAGAAGAATGAGCAGTTCTTC
15	many	TRBV20-1	TRBD2	TRBJ2-5	CSPRTSGGTGKTQYF	TGCAGTCCCCGGACTAGCGGGGGTACCGGGAAGACCCAGTACTTC
14	many	TRBV28	TRBD1	TRBJ2-5	CASSLSRQGKTQYF	TGTGCCAGCAGTTTATCGCGACAGGGAAAGACCCAGTACTTC
14	many	TRBV10-1	TRBD2	TRBJ2-1	CASAGTSGRNEQFF	TGCGCCAGCGCCGGGACTAGCGGGAGAAATGAGCAGTTCTTC
14	-	TRBV28	-	TRBJ2-3	CASSTRTETDTQYF	TGTGCCAGCAGCACCAGGACTGAGACAGATACGCAGTATTTT
17	few	TRBV24-1	-	TRBJ2-1	CATSAPGGSNSYNEQFF	TGTGCCACCAGTGCCCCCGGCGGGTCGAACTCCTACAATGAGCAGTTCTTC
18	many	TRBV2	-	TRBJ2-2	CASSEGQGSYKNTGELFF	TGTGCCAGCAGTGAAGGGCAAGGGTCGTATAAGAACACCGGGGAGCTGTTTTTT
17	many	TRBV12-3/TRBV12-4	TRBD1	TRBJ1-5	CASSIVVGTGTSQPQHF	TGTGCCAGCAGTATCGTGGTTGGGACAGGGACGAGCCAGCCCCAGCATTTT
14	many	TRBV20-1	-	TRBJ2-7	CSALDYTGSDEQYF	TGCAGTGCTCTAGACTATACAGGTTCCGACGAGCAGTACTTC
14	many	TRBV18	TRBD1	TRBJ2-5	CASSRGTGQETQYF	TGTGCCAGCTCACGCGGGACAGGCCAAGAGACCCAGTACTTC
14	-	TRBV19	TRBD1	TRBJ1-2	CASSDRGGTYGYTF	TGTGCCAGTAGTGACAGGGGCGGTACCTATGGCTACACCTTC